One sample yielded the 12 T cell receptor beta chains listed below, sequenced in a study of T cell responses to AZD1222 COVID-19 vaccine. Measured with immunoSEQ multiplex PCR; TCRdb has only the in-frame clones, and not every one. Altogether roughly 120,000 clones are present, 80% to 90% being singletons, with the ten largest covering roughly 4%. Sequenced material: peripheral blood, taken on day 0 of MenACWY control vaccination. These receptors all stem from an adult in good health.

V gene TRBV7-9 combines with J gene TRBJ1-2, with 8 bases fitting TRBD1. The CDR3 length is 13 residues. CDR1 is SEHNR, CDR2 FQNEAQ, per germline (reference sequence). J was trimmed by 8 bases and V by 6 bases; bases with no gene match: 8. The CDR3, as DNA: TGTGCCAGCAGTCTAGAACAGGGGGTCGGCTACACCTTC. The encoded protein is CASSLEQGVGYTF.

About this clone: The junction shows a germline mismatch at one end, possibly a read error. This rearrangement joins TRBV7-8 to TRBJ1-1, with 10 bases matching TRBD1. This CDR3 spans 15 amino acids. CDR1 and CDR2 (germline): SGHVS, FQNEAQ. In nucleotides, the CDR3 is TGTGCCAGCAGCCCGGGGACAGGGGTGAACACTGGAGCTTTCTTT. Amino acid sequence: CASSPGTGVNTGAFF.

This sequence joins TRBV12-5 and TRBJ1-1; D is unresolved. The CDR3 extends over 13 amino acids. The V end was cut by 1 base, the J end by 0 bases, with 3 bases between. Germline V lookup: CDR1 LGHNT, CDR2 FRNRAP. The CDR3 spells CASGLAVNTEAFF. The CDR3 DNA reads TGTGCTAGTGGTTTGGCGGTGAACACTGAAGCTTTCTTT.

The rearrangement uses TRBV3-1 (or the pseudogene TRBV3-2) and TRBJ2-7; no definite D call. The length of the CDR3 is 11 residues. The germline CDR1 and CDR2 sequences are LGHDT and YNNKEL (reference sequence). V lost 4 bases to trimming and J lost 4 bases, with 5 bases between them. The CDR3 coding sequence is TGTGCCAGCAGCCGTCGGTACGAGCAGTACTTC. Translated, it gives CASSRRYEQYF.

A remark on this clone: One end of the junction fails to match germline, which may point to a read error. This sequence joins TRBV6-5 and TRBJ1-4, with a possible D match to TRBD1 (5 bases). CDR1 is MNHEY, CDR2 SVGAGI, per germline. The CDR3 sequence is 13 residues long. Here the CDR3 reads CATAGYAKEKLFF. The CDR3 DNA reads as TGTGCCACCGCAGGGTACGCTAAAGAAAAACTGTTTTTT.

This clone appeared once. The chain couples TRBV5-1 to TRBJ1-1; 9 bases map to TRBD1. Germline CDR1 and CDR2: SGHRS and YFSETQ. The length of the CDR3 is 16 residues. The junction had 9 bases not matched to a gene; V was cut back by 0 bases and J by 6 bases. The CDR3 protein is CASSLGGTGPPAEAFF. The CDR3 DNA reads as TGCGCCAGCAGCTTGGGGGGGACAGGGCCCCCGGCTGAAGCTTTCTTT.

The gene calls are TRBV5-5 and TRBJ2-4, with unresolved D. The CDR3 is made up of 14 amino acids. V lost 0 bases, J lost 8 bases, and 12 bases lay in between. CDR1 and CDR2 from the germline V gene are SGHKS and YYEKEE (reference sequence). CDR3 amino acids: CASSLGPSGYIQYF. The CDR3 bases are TGTGCCAGCAGCTTGGGACCATCTGGGTACATTCAGTACTTC.

J is TRBJ2-1 and V is TRBV4-1; 9 bases line up with TRBD1. V trimming: 4 bases; J trimming: 7 bases; junction bases outside the gene matches: 14. Germline lookup yields CDR1 MGHRA and CDR2 YSYEKL. CDR3 size: 17 residues. The CDR3, as DNA: TGCGCCAGCAGCCCCTATGCGGGACAGGGTGTCCAGAATGAGCAGTTCTTC. Its translation: CASSPYAGQGVQNEQFF.

The chain has TRBV6-6 and TRBJ1-3; tentative D call: TRBD1 (6 bases). V was trimmed by 6 bases and J by 3 bases, leaving 12 bases between them. CDR1 and CDR2 from the germline V gene are MNHNY and SVGAGI (reference sequence). This CDR3 is built from 14 residues. The CDR3, as DNA: TGTGCCAGCAGCCAACAGGGTCTTGGAAACACCATATATTTT. This codes for CASSQQGLGNTIYF.

The gene calls are TRBV7-2 and TRBJ1-2; 9 bases agree with TRBD1. V lost 1 base and J lost 0; bases outside the gene matches: 3. Germline CDR1 reads SGHTA; CDR2 reads FQGNSA. The CDR3 is made up of 16 amino acids. The CDR3 region has the DNA TGTGCCAGCAGCTTAGGATGGGACAGGGCTAACTATGGCTACACCTTC. Encoded protein: CASSLGWDRANYGYTF.

The gene calls are TRBV9 and TRBJ2-1, with D maybe TRBD2 (6 bases). Trimming pared 3 bases from V and 1 base from J, leaving 11 bases between. CDR3 size: 15 residues. Germline values: CDR1 SGDLS, CDR2 YYNGEE. The CDR3 is CASSGSGFSYNEQFF. The CDR3, as DNA: TGTGCCAGCAGCGGTAGCGGTTTTTCCTACAATGAGCAGTTCTTC.

The chain joins TRBV7-2 to TRBJ1-2, with no clear D. This CDR3 contains 11 residues. In germline, CDR1 is SGHTA, CDR2 FQGNSA. Trimming took off 2 bases at V and 7 bases at J, with 5 bases between the two ends. CDR3 nucleotides: TGTGCCAGCAGCTTAAGAGGTGGCTACACCTTC. As protein: CASSLRGGYTF. Using reference TRBV7-2 and TRBJ1-2 for the parts outside the CDR3, the full variable domain is GAGVSQSPSNKVTEKGKDVELRCDPISGHTALYWYRQSLGQGLEFLIYFQGNSAPDKSGLPSDRFSAERTGGSVSTLTIQRTQQEDSAVYLCASSLRGGYTFGSGTRLTVV.